This is a list of T cell receptor beta chains from one sample in a study of T-cell reconstitution after alpha-beta-depleted transplantation in children. TCRdb fed the PCR reads into MiXCR, producing one record per CDR3 protein. The sample holds 300,000 to 400,000 distinct CDR3 sequences, under 20% seen once. The input for sequencing was PBMCs, mostly from graft donor cells, taken 360 days after TCRalphabeta/CD19-depleted stem cell transplant. The receptor source for this set is a male patient aged 2 to 9 who had a stem cell transplant for acute lymphoblastic leukemia, so the T cells may come from the graft donor. Each CDR3 is given with its conserved first and last residue.

V gene: TRBV5-1
J gene: TRBJ1-1
CDR3 protein: CASSLVVGGGNTEAFF

V gene: TRBV5-1
J gene: TRBJ2-2
CDR3 protein: CASSLNQANTGELFF

V gene: TRBV6-5
J gene: TRBJ1-1
CDR3 protein: CASSFRGKGNTEAFF

V gene: TRBV6-4
J gene: TRBJ2-3
CDR3 protein: CASSDESLPGITQYF

V gene: TRBV4-1
J gene: TRBJ2-4
CDR3 protein: CASSQNPSGSFKNIQYF

V gene: TRBV4-3
J gene: TRBJ1-2
CDR3 protein: CASSQTMSQGENYGYTF

V gene: TRBV27
J gene: TRBJ2-1
CDR3 protein: CASSLFGADRGSRYNEQFF

V gene: TRBV21-1
J gene: TRBJ2-5
CDR3 protein: CASSNKEATGWETQYF

V gene: TRBV12-3/TRBV12-4
J gene: TRBJ2-1
CDR3 protein: CASSALAGGNEQFF

V gene: TRBV11-2
J gene: TRBJ2-1
CDR3 protein: CASSAQGLDYNEQFF

V gene: TRBV4-2
J gene: TRBJ2-5
CDR3 protein: CASSHGRGRETQYF

V gene: TRBV20-1
J gene: TRBJ2-1
CDR3 protein: CSASGFTYNEQFF

V gene: TRBV27
J gene: TRBJ2-1
CDR3 protein: CASSFSGRLLNNEQFF

V gene: TRBV7-8
J gene: TRBJ2-1
CDR3 protein: CASSFPPGLRHYNEQFF

V gene: TRBV7-9
J gene: TRBJ2-3
CDR3 protein: CASSVTRIPDTQYF

V gene: TRBV20-1
J gene: TRBJ2-1
CDR3 protein: CSARRGGWASYNEQFF

V gene: TRBV6-2/TRBV6-3
J gene: TRBJ1-1
CDR3 protein: CASSYSAGSMNTEAFF

V gene: TRBV5-5
J gene: TRBJ2-5
CDR3 protein: CASSLWGTSGGGETQYF

V gene: TRBV3-1
J gene: TRBJ2-7
CDR3 protein: CASSQDIRIYEQYF

V gene: TRBV28
J gene: TRBJ2-3
CDR3 protein: CASSSTLAGGQDTQYF

V gene: TRBV12-3/TRBV12-4
J gene: TRBJ1-5
CDR3 protein: CASKGVSNQPQHF

V gene: TRBV28
J gene: TRBJ1-1
CDR3 protein: CASSLWRTEAFF

V gene: TRBV28
J gene: TRBJ2-2
CDR3 protein: CASSFRRWQNTGELFF

V gene: TRBV4-3
J gene: TRBJ2-1
CDR3 protein: CASSQRYRDRGESNEQFF

V gene: TRBV28
J gene: TRBJ2-1
CDR3 protein: CASSWVNNEQFF

V gene: TRBV10-3
J gene: TRBJ1-6
CDR3 protein: CAISGRRLEDSPLHF

V gene: TRBV4-3
J gene: TRBJ2-1
CDR3 protein: CASSQDQGQTYNEQFF